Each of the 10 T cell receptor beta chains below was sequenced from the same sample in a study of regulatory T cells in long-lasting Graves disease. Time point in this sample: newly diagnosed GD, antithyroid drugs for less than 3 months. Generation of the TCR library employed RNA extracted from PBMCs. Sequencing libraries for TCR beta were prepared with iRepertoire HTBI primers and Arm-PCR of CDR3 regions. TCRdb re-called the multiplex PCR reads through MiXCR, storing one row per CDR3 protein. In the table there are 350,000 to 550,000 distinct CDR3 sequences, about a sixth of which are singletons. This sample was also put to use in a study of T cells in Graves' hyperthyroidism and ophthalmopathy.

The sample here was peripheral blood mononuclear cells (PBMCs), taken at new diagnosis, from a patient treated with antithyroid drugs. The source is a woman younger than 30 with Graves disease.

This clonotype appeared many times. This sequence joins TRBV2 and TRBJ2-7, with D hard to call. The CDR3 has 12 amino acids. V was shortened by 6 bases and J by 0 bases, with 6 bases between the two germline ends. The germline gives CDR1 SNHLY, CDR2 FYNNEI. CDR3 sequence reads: CASRGISYEQYF. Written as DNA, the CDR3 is TGTGCCAGCAGGGGGATCTCCTACGAGCAGTACTTC.

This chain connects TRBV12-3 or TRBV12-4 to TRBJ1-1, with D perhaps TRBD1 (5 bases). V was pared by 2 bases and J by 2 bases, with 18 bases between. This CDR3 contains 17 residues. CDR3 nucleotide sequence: TGTGCCAGCAGTTTAAGTGTCGGGGGTTGGCTAAACACTGAAGCTTTCTTT. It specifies CASSLSVGGWLNTEAFF.

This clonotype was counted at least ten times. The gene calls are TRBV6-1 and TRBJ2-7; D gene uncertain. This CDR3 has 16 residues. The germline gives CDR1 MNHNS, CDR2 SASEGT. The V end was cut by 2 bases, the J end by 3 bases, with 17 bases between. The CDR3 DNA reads TGTGCCAGCAGTGAAAGGACGCCCCCGGGTAACTACGAGCAGTACTTC. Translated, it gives CASSERTPPGNYEQYF.

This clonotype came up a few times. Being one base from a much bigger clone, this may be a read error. The CDR3 nucleotides are TGCAGCGTTGAAGACGGACTAGCGGCGGACGATGAGCAGTTCTTC. Translated, it gives CSVEDGLAADDEQFF. The chain has TRBV29-1 and TRBJ2-1; 10 bases agree with TRBD2. The germline gives CDR1 SQVTM, CDR2 ANQGSEA. The CDR3 has 15 residues. The V gene end was trimmed by 0 bases and the J gene end by 8 bases; junction bases not matched to a gene: 7.

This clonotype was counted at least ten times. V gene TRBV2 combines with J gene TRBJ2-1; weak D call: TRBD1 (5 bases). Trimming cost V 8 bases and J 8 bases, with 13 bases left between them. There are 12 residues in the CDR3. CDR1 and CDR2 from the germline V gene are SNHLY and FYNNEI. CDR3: CASQEDSHEQFF. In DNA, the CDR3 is TGTGCCAGCCAAGAAGACAGCCATGAGCAGTTCTTC.

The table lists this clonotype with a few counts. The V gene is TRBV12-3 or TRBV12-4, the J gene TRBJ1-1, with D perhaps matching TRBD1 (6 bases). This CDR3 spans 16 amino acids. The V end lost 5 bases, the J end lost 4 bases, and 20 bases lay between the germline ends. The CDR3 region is CASSPDAGRGGTEAFF. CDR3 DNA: TGTGCCAGCAGTCCCGACGCGGGCAGAGGGGGCACTGAAGCTTTCTTT.

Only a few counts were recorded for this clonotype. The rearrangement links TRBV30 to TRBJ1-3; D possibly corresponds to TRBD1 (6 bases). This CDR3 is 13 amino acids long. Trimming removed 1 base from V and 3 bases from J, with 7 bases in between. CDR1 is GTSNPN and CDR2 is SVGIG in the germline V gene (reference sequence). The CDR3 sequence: CAWSGGLGNTIYF. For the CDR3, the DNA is TGTGCCTGGAGTGGGGGGCTTGGAAACACCATATATTTT.

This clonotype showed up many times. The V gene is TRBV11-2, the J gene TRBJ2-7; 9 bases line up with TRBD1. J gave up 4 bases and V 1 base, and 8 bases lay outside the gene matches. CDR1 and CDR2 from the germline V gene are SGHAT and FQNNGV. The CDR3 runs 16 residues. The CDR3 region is CASSLAGTGFSYEQYF. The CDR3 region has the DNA TGTGCCAGCAGCTTAGCAGGGACAGGGTTTTCGTACGAGCAGTACTTC.

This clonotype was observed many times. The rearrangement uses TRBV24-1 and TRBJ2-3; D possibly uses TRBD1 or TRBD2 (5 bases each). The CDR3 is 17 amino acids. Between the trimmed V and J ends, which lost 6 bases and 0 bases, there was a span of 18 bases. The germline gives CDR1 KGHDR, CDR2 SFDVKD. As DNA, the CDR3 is TGTGCCACCAGTCCCACCGGGACCTTCACCAGCACAGATACGCAGTATTTT. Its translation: CATSPTGTFTSTDTQYF.

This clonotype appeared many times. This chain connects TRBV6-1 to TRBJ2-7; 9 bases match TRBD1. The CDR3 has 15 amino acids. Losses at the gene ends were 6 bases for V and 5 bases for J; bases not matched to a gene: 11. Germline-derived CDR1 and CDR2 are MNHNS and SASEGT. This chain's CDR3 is CASSNRDRERDEQYF. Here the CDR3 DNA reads TGTGCCAGCAGCAACCGGGACAGGGAAAGGGACGAGCAGTACTTC.